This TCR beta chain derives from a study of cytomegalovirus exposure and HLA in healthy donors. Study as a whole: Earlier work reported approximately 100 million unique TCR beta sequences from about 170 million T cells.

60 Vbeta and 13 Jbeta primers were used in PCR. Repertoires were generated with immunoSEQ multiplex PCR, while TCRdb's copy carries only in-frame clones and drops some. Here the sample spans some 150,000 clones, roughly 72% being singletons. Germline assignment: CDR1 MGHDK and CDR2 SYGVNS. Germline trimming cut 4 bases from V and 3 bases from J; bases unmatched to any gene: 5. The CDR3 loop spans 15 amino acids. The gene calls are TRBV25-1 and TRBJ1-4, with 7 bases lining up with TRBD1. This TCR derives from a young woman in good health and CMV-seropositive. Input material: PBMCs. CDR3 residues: CASSGMTGSNEKLFF. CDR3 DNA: TGTGCCAGCAGTGGGATGACAGGGTCTAATGAAAAACTGTTTTTT.